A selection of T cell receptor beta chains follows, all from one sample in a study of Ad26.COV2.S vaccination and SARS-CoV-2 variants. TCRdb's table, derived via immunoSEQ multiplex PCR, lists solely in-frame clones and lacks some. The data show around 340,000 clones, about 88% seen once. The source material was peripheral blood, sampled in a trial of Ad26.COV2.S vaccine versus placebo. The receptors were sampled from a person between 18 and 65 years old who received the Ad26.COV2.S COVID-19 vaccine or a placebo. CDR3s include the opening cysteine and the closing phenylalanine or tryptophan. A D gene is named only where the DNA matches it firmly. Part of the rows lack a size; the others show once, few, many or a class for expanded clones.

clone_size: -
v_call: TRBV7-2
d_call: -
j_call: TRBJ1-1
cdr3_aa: CASSWPTEHTEAFF
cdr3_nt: TGTGCCAGCAGCTGGCCGACAGAGCACACTGAAGCTTTCTTT

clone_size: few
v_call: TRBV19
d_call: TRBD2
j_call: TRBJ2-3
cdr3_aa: CASSLSLAGFTDTQYF
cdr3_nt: TGTGCCAGTAGCCTTTCACTAGCGGGATTCACAGATACGCAGTATTTT

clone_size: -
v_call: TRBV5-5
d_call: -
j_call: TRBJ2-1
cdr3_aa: CASSQKLNEQFF
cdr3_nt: TGTGCCAGCAGCCAAAAGCTCAATGAGCAGTTCTTC

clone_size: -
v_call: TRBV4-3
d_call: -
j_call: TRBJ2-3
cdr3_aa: CASSQDRAASTDTQYF
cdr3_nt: TGCGCCAGCAGCCAAGACAGAGCGGCTAGCACAGATACGCAGTATTTT

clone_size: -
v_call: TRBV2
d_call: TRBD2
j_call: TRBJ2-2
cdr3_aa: CATAGGTAGTGELFF
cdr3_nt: TGTGCCACCGCCGGGGGGACCGCCGGCACCGGGGAGCTGTTTTTT

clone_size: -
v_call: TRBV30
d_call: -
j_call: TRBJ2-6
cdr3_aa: CAWSDSRRVSGANVLTF
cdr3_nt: TGTGCCTGGAGTGATTCACGAAGGGTGTCTGGGGCCAACGTCCTGACTTTC

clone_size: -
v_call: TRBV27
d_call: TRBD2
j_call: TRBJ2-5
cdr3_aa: CASRGLAWETQYF
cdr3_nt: TGTGCCAGCAGGGGACTAGCGTGGGAGACCCAGTACTTC

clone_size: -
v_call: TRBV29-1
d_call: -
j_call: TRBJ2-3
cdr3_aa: CSVGDGADTQYF
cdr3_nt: TGCAGCGTTGGGGACGGGGCAGATACGCAGTATTTT

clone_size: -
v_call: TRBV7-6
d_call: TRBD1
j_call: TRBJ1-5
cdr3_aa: CASSPSTGVGNQPQHF
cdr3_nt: TGTGCCAGCAGCCCCAGCACAGGGGTAGGTAATCAGCCCCAGCATTTT

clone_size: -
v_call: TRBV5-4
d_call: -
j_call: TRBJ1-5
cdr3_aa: CASRLPVNSNQPQHF
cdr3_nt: TGTGCCAGCAGGCTGCCGGTTAATAGCAATCAGCCCCAGCATTTT